This TCR beta chain was retrieved from a study of blood T cell repertoires in COVID-19. Study context: The origin of the acute and convalescent COVID-19 samples was the United States, Italy and Spain. T cells, B-cell-depleted T cells, or PBMCs provided the cDNA or gDNA that served as material.

In the source study's methods: Reference gene primers were amplified, and this amplification served to estimate nucleated cell counts. Profiled with immunoSEQ multiplex PCR; TCRdb holds only in-frame clones, not every one. Clonal size and the V and J genes are those of that table, whereas D and trimming came from the DNA. Among some 150,000 clones listed, 70% to 90% were seen once. With 4 bases removed from V and 1 base from J, the gap between germline ends came to 17 bases. This CDR3 is built from 16 residues. Germline loops: CDR1 SGHRS, CDR2 YFSETQ. The clonotype comes from a woman in her sixties with acute or convalescent COVID-19. The specimen was peripheral blood. The chain couples TRBV5-1 to TRBJ1-1, with a possible D match to TRBD1 (5 bases). CDR3 loop: CASSRTAGVPNTEAFF. The CDR3 nucleotides read TGCGCCAGCAGCCGGACCGCGGGGGTCCCGAACACTGAAGCTTTCTTT.